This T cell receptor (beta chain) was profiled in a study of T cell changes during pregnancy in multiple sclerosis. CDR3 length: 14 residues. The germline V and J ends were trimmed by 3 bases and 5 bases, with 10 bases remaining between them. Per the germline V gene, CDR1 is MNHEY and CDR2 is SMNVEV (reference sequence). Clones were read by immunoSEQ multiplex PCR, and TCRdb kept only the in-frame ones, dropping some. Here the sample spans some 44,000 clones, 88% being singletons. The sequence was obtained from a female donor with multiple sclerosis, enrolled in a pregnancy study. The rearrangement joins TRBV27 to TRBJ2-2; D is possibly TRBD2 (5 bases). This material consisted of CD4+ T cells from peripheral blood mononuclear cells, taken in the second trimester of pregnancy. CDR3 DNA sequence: TGTGCCAGCAGTTTCTCTAGCTTGACCGGGGAGCTGTTTTTT. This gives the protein CASSFSSLTGELFF.